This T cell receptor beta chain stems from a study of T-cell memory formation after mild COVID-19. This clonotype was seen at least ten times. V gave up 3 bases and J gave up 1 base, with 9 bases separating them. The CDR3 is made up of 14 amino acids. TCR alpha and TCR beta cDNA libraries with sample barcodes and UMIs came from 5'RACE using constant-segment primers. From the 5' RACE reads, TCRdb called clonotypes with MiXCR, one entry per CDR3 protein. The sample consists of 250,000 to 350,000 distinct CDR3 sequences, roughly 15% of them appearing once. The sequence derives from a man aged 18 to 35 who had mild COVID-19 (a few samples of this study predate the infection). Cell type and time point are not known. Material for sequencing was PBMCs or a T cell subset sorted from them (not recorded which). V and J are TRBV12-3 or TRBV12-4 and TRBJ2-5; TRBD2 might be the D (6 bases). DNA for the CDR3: TGTGCCAGCAGTTTCCGGGGGACCCAAGAGACCCAGTACTTC. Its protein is CASSFRGTQETQYF.